This T cell receptor (beta chain) was captured in a study of blood T cell repertoires in COVID-19. In the study overall: Specimens from acute and convalescent COVID-19 originated in the United States, Italy and Spain.

The CDR3 covers 18 residues. Original processing notes: Reference gene primer amplification gave estimated nucleated cell counts. Using immunoSEQ multiplex PCR, the repertoire was profiled, and TCRdb retains in-frame clones only, with some absent. That table furnishes V, J and clone size, whereas the DNA furnished D and trimming. Among 270,000 or so clones listed, 85% to 90% were seen once. The count of this clone is one. The clonotype originates from a woman in her thirties with COVID-19, enrolled during active disease. This chain connects TRBV21-1 to TRBJ2-7; TRBD2, the D gene given by the table, was not confirmed from the DNA. TRBV21-1 counts as a pseudogene. Sequencing used peripheral blood. The DNA for the CDR3 is TGTGCCAGCAGCAATTTGTGTAGAGGACCCCGGGGGATCTACGAGCAGTACTTC. Translating it yields CASSNLCRGPRGIYEQYF.